The 21 T cell receptor beta chains below come from one sample, sequenced in a study of blood T cell repertoires in COVID-19. Method: immunoSEQ multiplex PCR; TCRdb's copy keeps in-frame clones and lacks some. Of more than 90,000 clones listed, roughly 85% are singletons. The source material was peripheral blood. Receptors originate from a man aged 80 or over with acute or convalescent COVID-19.

The chain joins TRBV5-1 to TRBJ1-4; D is possibly TRBD1 (6 bases). Per germline, CDR1 SGHRS and CDR2 YFSETQ. Deletions cut 4 bases from V and 0 bases from J, with 13 bases between. The CDR3 sequence is 16 residues long. The CDR3 loop reads CASSPQTGTTNEKLFF. The CDR3 DNA is TGCGCCAGCAGCCCGCAGACAGGAACAACTAATGAAAAACTGTTTTTT.

The J gene is TRBJ1-5, the V gene TRBV27; 10 positions match TRBD1. The CDR3 has 17 residues. CDR1 MNHEY and CDR2 SMNVEV come from the germline V gene (reference sequence). V gave up 6 bases and J gave up 2 bases; unmatched junction bases: 10. CDR3 residues: CASRPRQGALGNQPQHF. CDR3 DNA: TGTGCCAGCAGGCCTCGACAGGGGGCGCTGGGCAATCAGCCCCAGCATTTT.

The chain couples TRBV24-1 to TRBJ1-2; 8 nucleotides match TRBD1. CDR1 is KGHDR, CDR2 SFDVKD, per germline. Trimming at V came to 5 bases and at J to 4 bases, leaving 11 bases not matched to a gene. The CDR3 extends over 16 amino acids. The CDR3 DNA sequence: TGTGCCACCAGTGGGGGACAGGCGGGGTTCGCCTATGGCTACACCTTC. It codes for CATSGGQAGFAYGYTF.

J is TRBJ2-1 and V is TRBV19, with 8 nucleotides matching TRBD2. Trimming removed 0 bases from V and 4 bases from J; junction bases left unmatched: 8. From germline, CDR1 is LNHDA and CDR2 SQIVND (reference sequence). The CDR3 has 17 residues. The CDR3 DNA follows: TGTGCCAGTAGTATAGATCTGACGGGAGGGAGGTACAATGAGCAGTTCTTC. This codes for CASSIDLTGGRYNEQFF. Full variable domain (rest looked up from reference TRBV19 and TRBJ2-1): DGGITQSPKYLFRKEGQNVTLSCEQNLNHDAMYWYRQDPGQGLRLIYYSQIVNDFQKGDIAEGYSVSREKKESFPLTVTSAQKNPTAFYLCASSIDLTGGRYNEQFFGPGTRLTVL.

The V call is TRBV24-1, the J call TRBJ2-1; the match to TRBD1 covers 7 bases. The CDR3 is 16 amino acids. J was trimmed by 8 bases and V by 7 bases; bases with no gene match: 16. Germline values: CDR1 KGHDR, CDR2 SFDVKD. Here the CDR3 DNA reads TGTGCCACCAGCCAAAGACAGGGCGGACCGACCCATGAGCAGTTCTTC. Protein sequence: CATSQRQGGPTHEQFF.

CDR3 sequence reads: CASSPTSGRADEQFF. As DNA, the CDR3 is TGCGCCAGCAGCCCGACTAGCGGGAGGGCCGATGAGCAGTTCTTC. The chain combines TRBV5-1 with TRBJ2-1, with 14 bases matching TRBD2. V trimming: 4 bases; J trimming: 8 bases; junction bases outside the gene matches: 5. Germline V lookup: CDR1 SGHRS, CDR2 YFSETQ. The CDR3 runs to 15 residues.

The chain is built from TRBV28 and TRBJ2-7; no clear D. V lost 7 bases to trimming and J lost 7 bases, with 14 bases between them. The germline V gene has CDR1 MDHEN and CDR2 SYDVKM. CDR3 size: 12 residues. This CDR3 reads CASTTSEREQYF. For the CDR3, the DNA is TGTGCCAGCACTACCAGTGAGAGGGAGCAGTACTTC.

CDR3 in DNA: TGTGCCAGCAGCCCGCCGGGACAGGGACAAGAGACCCAGTACTTC. It encodes CASSPPGQGQETQYF. The genes are TRBV6-5 and TRBJ2-5; 9 positions match TRBD1. V gave up 6 bases and J gave up 2 bases; unmatched junction bases: 7. This CDR3 is built from 15 residues. The V gene's germline CDR1 is MNHEY and CDR2 SVGAGI.

The chain is built from TRBV15 and TRBJ2-3; 13 bases match TRBD2. From germline, CDR1 is LNHNV and CDR2 YYDKDF (reference sequence). Trimming cost V 0 bases and J 4 bases; bases outside gene matches: 1. The CDR3 loop spans 16 amino acids. CDR3 loop: CATSRDGLAGADTQYF. Written as DNA, the CDR3 is TGTGCCACCAGCAGAGATGGACTAGCGGGAGCAGATACGCAGTATTTT.

The rearrangement joins TRBV27 to TRBJ2-7, with TRBD2 matching over 10 bases. Germline V gene lookup returns CDR1 MNHEY and CDR2 SMNVEV (reference sequence). Trimming removed 6 bases from V and 0 bases from J; junction bases left unmatched: 5. This CDR3 is 15 amino acids long. Here the CDR3 reads CASRPAGGNSYEQYF. In DNA, the CDR3 is TGTGCCAGCAGGCCAGCGGGAGGGAACTCCTACGAGCAGTACTTC.

This clone appeared a few times. V is TRBV7-3 and J is TRBJ2-4; TRBD2 aligns across 9 bases. The CDR3 is made up of 16 amino acids. Trimming took 1 base from V and 0 from J; bases not matched to a gene: 1. Germline loops: CDR1 SGHTA, CDR2 FQGTGA. For the CDR3, the DNA is TGTGCCAGCAGCTTAATGACTAGCGGAGCCAAAAACATTCAGTACTTC. It translates to CASSLMTSGAKNIQYF.

The genes are TRBV4-3 and TRBJ1-2; D is undetermined. CDR1 and CDR2 from the germline V gene are LGHNA and YSLEER. Trimming stripped 0 bases from V and 8 bases from J, with 13 bases between. This CDR3 contains 14 residues. The CDR3 reads CASSQDRPREGYTF. The CDR3 DNA sequence: TGCGCCAGCAGCCAAGATCGCCCGAGGGAAGGCTACACCTTC.

The count of this clone is one. The chain has TRBV3-1 (or the pseudogene TRBV3-2) and TRBJ2-7, with 7 bases fitting TRBD2. V gave up 2 bases and J gave up 2 bases; unmatched junction bases: 3. Germline V gene data show CDR1 as LGHDT and CDR2 as YNNKEL (reference sequence). The CDR3 contains 14 residues. CDR3 coding DNA: TGTGCCAGCAGCCAAAAGGGACTACCCTACGAGCAGTACTTC. This encodes CASSQKGLPYEQYF.

The J gene is TRBJ2-7, the V gene TRBV6-2 or TRBV6-3; 8 bases map to TRBD1. This CDR3 has 15 residues. Germline V lookup: CDR1 MNHEY, CDR2 SVGEGT. V lost 2 bases to trimming and J lost 5 bases; unmatched junction nucleotides: 8. The CDR3 here is CASSYLYRGSHEQYF. The CDR3 DNA reads as TGTGCCAGCAGTTACCTTTACAGGGGGTCCCACGAGCAGTACTTC.

This rearrangement joins TRBV19 to TRBJ2-3; TRBD1 matches at 8 bases. The germline V gene has CDR1 LNHDA and CDR2 SQIVND (reference sequence). The junction had 3 bases not matched to a gene; V was cut back by 2 bases and J by 2 bases. The CDR3 consists of 15 residues. This CDR3 reads CASSITDRATDTQYF. CDR3 in DNA: TGTGCCAGTAGTATAACGGACAGGGCCACAGATACGCAGTATTTT. Using reference TRBV19 and TRBJ2-3 for the parts outside the CDR3, the full variable domain is DGGITQSPKYLFRKEGQNVTLSCEQNLNHDAMYWYRQDPGQGLRLIYYSQIVNDFQKGDIAEGYSVSREKKESFPLTVTSAQKNPTAFYLCASSITDRATDTQYFGPGTRLTVL.

The V and J genes are TRBV2 and TRBJ2-6; D call uncertain. CDR1 is SNHLY and CDR2 is FYNNEI in the germline V gene. V was shortened by 2 bases and J by 4 bases, with 9 bases between the two germline ends. The CDR3 is made up of 15 amino acids. The CDR3 loop is CASSEFGSGANVLTF. In DNA, the CDR3 is TGTGCCAGCAGTGAATTCGGTTCCGGGGCCAACGTCCTGACTTTC.

The chain joins TRBV3-1 (or the pseudogene TRBV3-2) to TRBJ2-5; 7 nucleotides line up with TRBD1. Trimming cost V 1 base and J 12 bases; bases outside gene matches: 5. The CDR3 loop spans 12 amino acids. Germline lookup yields CDR1 LGHDT and CDR2 YNNKEL (reference sequence). CDR3 region: CASSQVPGTEYF. DNA for the CDR3: TGTGCCAGCAGCCAAGTCCCCGGGACAGAGTACTTC.

V is TRBV3-1 (or the pseudogene TRBV3-2) and J is TRBJ2-7, with 10 bases matching TRBD2. The germline gives CDR1 LGHDT, CDR2 YNNKEL (reference sequence). The CDR3 totals 17 residues. After removal of 0 bases from V and 6 bases from J, the junction contained 11 bases not matched to a gene. The CDR3 is CASSQEGGSGRLAEQYF. DNA for the CDR3: TGTGCCAGCAGCCAAGAGGGGGGTAGCGGGAGGCTCGCCGAGCAGTACTTC.

The rearrangement joins TRBV10-3 to TRBJ1-5; tentatively, D is TRBD1 (6 bases). There are 14 residues in the CDR3. V was shortened by 6 bases and J by 6 bases, with 15 bases between the two germline ends. The germline CDR1 and CDR2 sequences are ENHRY and SYGVKD. CDR3 in DNA: TGTGCCATCAGGGATACAGGGTTAGGTCAGCCCCAGCATTTT. Translating it yields CAIRDTGLGQPQHF.

V and J are TRBV30 and TRBJ2-7, with 8 bases aligning to TRBD1. Germline CDR1 is GTSNPN and CDR2 is SVGIG (reference sequence). The trim removed 2 bases at V and 3 bases at J, leaving 9 bases unmatched. The CDR3 loop spans 15 amino acids. CDR3 in amino acids: CAWSTPGTGFYEQYF. Here the CDR3 DNA reads TGTGCCTGGAGTACTCCCGGGACAGGCTTCTACGAGCAGTACTTC.

The chain uses TRBV7-6 and TRBJ2-2; 7 bases fit TRBD2. The V gene end was trimmed by 1 base and the J gene end by 2 bases; junction bases not matched to a gene: 4. The CDR3 is 16 amino acids. CDR1 is SGHVS and CDR2 is FNYEAQ in the germline V gene. For the CDR3, the DNA is TGTGCCAGCAGCTTAGGACTAGCCGTAAACACCGGGGAGCTGTTTTTT. Residues: CASSLGLAVNTGELFF.